These T cell receptor beta chains were read from a single sample in a study of blood T cell repertoires in COVID-19. Clones were sequenced by immunoSEQ multiplex PCR, and TCRdb holds only the in-frame ones, with some missing. The sample lists 350,000 to 400,000 clones; about 86% were seen once. The sample was peripheral blood. The receptors derive from a woman in her fifties or sixties with COVID-19, enrolled during active disease. The CDR3 runs from the conserved cysteine through the conserved F or W. The D gene is left open where the match is weak. Clone size, where shown, is once, few, many, or a class for clones that have expanded.

d_call: -
j_call: TRBJ2-5
clone_size: -
v_call: TRBV20-1
cdr3_nt: TGCAGTGCTAGGTACATGGAGACCCAGTACTTC
cdr3_aa: CSARYMETQYF

d_call: TRBD1
j_call: TRBJ1-5
clone_size: -
v_call: TRBV6-6
cdr3_nt: TGTGCCAGCAGTTACTCACAGGGGAATCAGCCCCAGCATTTT
cdr3_aa: CASSYSQGNQPQHF

d_call: -
j_call: TRBJ1-1
clone_size: -
v_call: TRBV7-2
cdr3_nt: TGTGCCAGCAGCCCCCTTCCGGGGAATAGGAGGACGGACACTGAAGCTTTCTTT
cdr3_aa: CASSPLPGNRRTDTEAFF

d_call: -
j_call: TRBJ1-2
clone_size: -
v_call: TRBV5-4
cdr3_nt: TGTGCCAGCAGCTTAGGAGGGGAGTGGGGCTACACCTTC
cdr3_aa: CASSLGGEWGYTF

d_call: TRBD1
j_call: TRBJ2-1
clone_size: -
v_call: TRBV7-6
cdr3_nt: TGTGCCAGCACCCCCGACAGGGGCTCCTACAATGAGCAGTTCTTC
cdr3_aa: CASTPDRGSYNEQFF

d_call: TRBD1
j_call: TRBJ1-6
clone_size: -
v_call: TRBV19
cdr3_nt: TGTGCCAGTACCACCCTTAGCTGGGGACAGAATAATTCACCCCTCCACTTT
cdr3_aa: CASTTLSWGQNNSPLHF

d_call: TRBD2
j_call: TRBJ2-1
clone_size: -
v_call: TRBV7-3
cdr3_nt: TGTGCCAGCAGCTTCGGGACTAGCGGGGCTGAGTTCTTC
cdr3_aa: CASSFGTSGAEFF

d_call: TRBD1
j_call: TRBJ2-1
clone_size: once
v_call: TRBV11-3
cdr3_nt: TGTGCCAGCAGCCACAGGGGGTTGGGGATCGGCTCCTACAATGAGCAGTTCTTC
cdr3_aa: CASSHRGLGIGSYNEQFF

d_call: -
j_call: TRBJ1-2
clone_size: -
v_call: TRBV7-2
cdr3_nt: TGTGCCAGCAGTCTAGGGTACCCAGGGGTCTATGGCTACACCTTC
cdr3_aa: CASSLGYPGVYGYTF

d_call: -
j_call: TRBJ2-2
clone_size: -
v_call: TRBV7-6
cdr3_nt: TGTGCCAGCAGCAAAAGAGACACTAACACCGGGGAGCTGTTTTTT
cdr3_aa: CASSKRDTNTGELFF

d_call: -
j_call: TRBJ2-7
clone_size: -
v_call: TRBV30
cdr3_nt: TGTGCCTGGACTTCCGGGGGGCAGGGCTTTTTC
cdr3_aa: CAWTSGGQGFF

d_call: TRBD1
j_call: TRBJ1-2
clone_size: -
v_call: TRBV5-1
cdr3_nt: TGCGCCAGCAGCCCCCGGGACAGGGGATCTACTAACTATGGCTACACCTTC
cdr3_aa: CASSPRDRGSTNYGYTF

d_call: -
j_call: TRBJ2-2
clone_size: -
v_call: TRBV9
cdr3_nt: TGTGCCAGCAGCGTGTGGGGGGAAACCGGGGAGCTGTTTTTT
cdr3_aa: CASSVWGETGELFF

d_call: TRBD1
j_call: TRBJ1-5
clone_size: -
v_call: TRBV6-6
cdr3_nt: TGTGCCAGCAGTTACGGGACAGGGTATAGCAATCAGCCCCAGCATTTT
cdr3_aa: CASSYGTGYSNQPQHF

d_call: -
j_call: TRBJ2-7
clone_size: -
v_call: TRBV5-1
cdr3_nt: TGCGCCAGCAGCTTGACAGGGAAGGCCTACGAGCAGTACTTC
cdr3_aa: CASSLTGKAYEQYF

d_call: TRBD2
j_call: TRBJ2-4
clone_size: -
v_call: TRBV2
cdr3_nt: TGTGCCAGCTGGGGGGAGGGCTTGGCCAAAAACATTCAGTACTTC
cdr3_aa: CASWGEGLAKNIQYF

d_call: -
j_call: TRBJ2-1
clone_size: -
v_call: TRBV7-2
cdr3_nt: TGTGCCAGCAGCTACAGGGAGGGTTCCTACAATGAGCAGTTCTTC
cdr3_aa: CASSYREGSYNEQFF

d_call: TRBD2
j_call: TRBJ2-7
clone_size: -
v_call: TRBV18
cdr3_nt: TGTGCCAGCTCATCAGAGCGGGGCTTAACCTACGAGCAGTACTTC
cdr3_aa: CASSSERGLTYEQYF

d_call: -
j_call: TRBJ1-2
clone_size: -
v_call: TRBV21-1
cdr3_nt: TGTGCCAGCAGCGCCGGCGAAGGGAGCTATGGCTACACCTTC
cdr3_aa: CASSAGEGSYGYTF

d_call: TRBD1
j_call: TRBJ1-4
clone_size: -
v_call: TRBV5-5
cdr3_nt: TGTGCCAGCAGCCCTGGAGGAGGGGGCGCATACGAAAAACTGTTTTTT
cdr3_aa: CASSPGGGGAYEKLFF

d_call: -
j_call: TRBJ2-5
clone_size: once
v_call: TRBV5-6
cdr3_nt: TGTGCCAGCAGCTCTGGAGGGCGAGAGACCCAGTACTTC
cdr3_aa: CASSSGGRETQYF

d_call: -
j_call: TRBJ2-7
clone_size: -
v_call: TRBV5-1
cdr3_nt: TGCGCCAGCAGCTCGGACACGGAATTCTACGAGCAGTACTTC
cdr3_aa: CASSSDTEFYEQYF

d_call: -
j_call: TRBJ2-2
clone_size: few
v_call: TRBV9
cdr3_nt: TGTGCCAGCAGCGGAGCCCAACTTCGGACCGGGGAGCTGTTTTTT
cdr3_aa: CASSGAQLRTGELFF

d_call: -
j_call: TRBJ2-5
clone_size: -
v_call: TRBV19
cdr3_nt: TGTGCCAGTAGTATCGGAAGACAGATTCAAGAGACCCAGTACTTC
cdr3_aa: CASSIGRQIQETQYF

d_call: -
j_call: TRBJ2-1
clone_size: once
v_call: TRBV2
cdr3_nt: TGTGCCAGCAGAGACTTGCTGAGCTCCTACAATGAGCAGTTCTTC
cdr3_aa: CASRDLLSSYNEQFF

d_call: -
j_call: TRBJ1-6
clone_size: -
v_call: TRBV4-2
cdr3_nt: TGTGCCAGCAGCCCGGAGGCTCCCGGTGGGACCTATAATTCACCCCTCCACTTT
cdr3_aa: CASSPEAPGGTYNSPLHF

d_call: -
j_call: TRBJ1-1
clone_size: -
v_call: TRBV21-1
cdr3_nt: TGTGCCAGCAGCAAAGGAGGGAGTGACCCGGGACAGGGGGCGTTCGGGACTGAAGCTTTCTTT
cdr3_aa: CASSKGGSDPGQGAFGTEAFF

d_call: -
j_call: TRBJ2-1
clone_size: -
v_call: TRBV7-2
cdr3_nt: TGTGCCAGCAGCTTAGCTGTAGTTTCGGCGGGAAGTCACAATGAGCAGTTCTTC
cdr3_aa: CASSLAVVSAGSHNEQFF

d_call: -
j_call: TRBJ2-7
clone_size: few
v_call: TRBV4-2
cdr3_nt: TGTGCCAGCAGCCAAGACCGGGGGAGCTCCTACGAGCAGTACTTC
cdr3_aa: CASSQDRGSSYEQYF

d_call: -
j_call: TRBJ1-4
clone_size: -
v_call: TRBV18
cdr3_nt: TGTGCCAGCTCACCGGAGGCGACTAATGAAAAACTGTTTTTT
cdr3_aa: CASSPEATNEKLFF

d_call: -
j_call: TRBJ1-3
clone_size: once
v_call: TRBV30
cdr3_nt: TGTGCCTGGGGACGGAGCTCTGGAAACACCATATATTTT
cdr3_aa: CAWGRSSGNTIYF

d_call: -
j_call: TRBJ2-7
clone_size: few
v_call: TRBV19
cdr3_nt: TGTGCCAGTAGCCTACAGGGTGTTAGCAACGAGCAGTACTTC
cdr3_aa: CASSLQGVSNEQYF

d_call: TRBD1
j_call: TRBJ2-7
clone_size: -
v_call: TRBV4-1
cdr3_nt: TGCGCCAGCAGCCCGGGACAGGCGTCAAGGTACGAGCAGTACTTC
cdr3_aa: CASSPGQASRYEQYF

d_call: TRBD1
j_call: TRBJ1-2
clone_size: -
v_call: TRBV25-1
cdr3_nt: TGTGCCAGCAGTCTTGAAATAGGACAGGGAAACTATGGCTACACCTTC
cdr3_aa: CASSLEIGQGNYGYTF

d_call: -
j_call: TRBJ1-4
clone_size: few
v_call: TRBV5-1
cdr3_nt: TGCGCCAGCAGCTTGGCGGTCAGCGGTAATGAAAAACTGTTTTTT
cdr3_aa: CASSLAVSGNEKLFF

d_call: TRBD1
j_call: TRBJ1-5
clone_size: -
v_call: TRBV2
cdr3_nt: TGTGCCAGCAGTGGGACAGGGGAGGGTCAGCCCCAGCATTTT
cdr3_aa: CASSGTGEGQPQHF

d_call: TRBD1
j_call: TRBJ1-2
clone_size: -
v_call: TRBV2
cdr3_nt: TGTGCCAGCACCCCCCTAGGGGCAGGGGGCGGCTACACCTTC
cdr3_aa: CASTPLGAGGGYTF

d_call: TRBD1
j_call: TRBJ2-1
clone_size: once
v_call: TRBV29-1
cdr3_nt: TGCAGCGTTGATCCCCTTTGGGACAGCAACTCCTACAATGAGCAGTTCTTC
cdr3_aa: CSVDPLWDSNSYNEQFF

d_call: TRBD2
j_call: TRBJ2-7
clone_size: once
v_call: TRBV30
cdr3_nt: TGTGCCTGGAGTACTAGCGGGGGCTTCACCTACGAGCAGTACTTC
cdr3_aa: CAWSTSGGFTYEQYF

d_call: TRBD2
j_call: TRBJ2-5
clone_size: -
v_call: TRBV5-5
cdr3_nt: TGTGCCAGCAGCCGGGGAGGGATCCAAGAGACCCAGTACTTC
cdr3_aa: CASSRGGIQETQYF

d_call: TRBD1
j_call: TRBJ2-5
clone_size: -
v_call: TRBV9
cdr3_nt: TGTGCCAGCAGCGTAGAATCCCGGCAGGGGGTATCGGGTGCGGAGACCCAGTACTTC
cdr3_aa: CASSVESRQGVSGAETQYF

d_call: -
j_call: TRBJ2-2
clone_size: once
v_call: TRBV5-4
cdr3_nt: TGTGCCAGCAGCCCGGTGACCGGGGAGCTGTTTTTT
cdr3_aa: CASSPVTGELFF

d_call: TRBD2
j_call: TRBJ2-3
clone_size: once
v_call: TRBV19
cdr3_nt: TGTGCCAGTAGTATGACAAGCGGGGGGGCAGATACGCAGTATTTT
cdr3_aa: CASSMTSGGADTQYF

d_call: -
j_call: TRBJ1-4
clone_size: -
v_call: TRBV4-1
cdr3_nt: TGCGCCAGCAGCCAAGATACGGCAGGGGTTCTCTTCGGTGAAAAACTGTTTTTT
cdr3_aa: CASSQDTAGVLFGEKLFF

d_call: TRBD2
j_call: TRBJ2-7
clone_size: -
v_call: TRBV11-2
cdr3_nt: TGTGCCAGCAGCTTAAGGGCTAGCGGGGGCTCCAGCTCCTACGAGCAGTACTTC
cdr3_aa: CASSLRASGGSSSYEQYF

d_call: -
j_call: TRBJ1-4
clone_size: -
v_call: TRBV27
cdr3_nt: TGTGCCAGCAGCTCTGTTTCAACTAATGAAAAACTGTTTTTT
cdr3_aa: CASSSVSTNEKLFF

d_call: -
j_call: TRBJ1-2
clone_size: -
v_call: TRBV2
cdr3_nt: TGTGCCAGCAGTGCTGCAGGCGCTATATATGGCTACACCTTC
cdr3_aa: CASSAAGAIYGYTF

d_call: -
j_call: TRBJ1-6
clone_size: -
v_call: TRBV29-1
cdr3_nt: TGCAGCGTTGGGGAGGATTCACCCCTCCACTTT
cdr3_aa: CSVGEDSPLHF

d_call: -
j_call: TRBJ2-1
clone_size: -
v_call: TRBV10-3
cdr3_nt: TGTGCCATCACCAAGTCGGGGAGCGTGAATGAGCAGTTCTTC
cdr3_aa: CAITKSGSVNEQFF

d_call: TRBD2
j_call: TRBJ2-1
clone_size: -
v_call: TRBV5-6
cdr3_nt: TGTGCCAGCAGCTTGTATGGGGGGGACTCCTACAATGAGCAGTTCTTC
cdr3_aa: CASSLYGGDSYNEQFF

d_call: -
j_call: TRBJ2-3
clone_size: once
v_call: TRBV3-1/TRBV3-2
cdr3_nt: TGTGCCAGCAGCCAATCGGTGGTCCGCACAGATACGCAGTATTTT
cdr3_aa: CASSQSVVRTDTQYF